This TCR beta chain was obtained from a study of tumor-infiltrating lymphocytes in primary liver carcinoma. Study-wide context: Roughly 3.5 to 7.13 million productive TCRbeta reads came from each sample, comparable across tissue types.

With respect to this clonotype: The antigen remains unidentified.

Study findings and constraints: Whereas tumor region pairs overlapped more, tumor-adjacent and tumor-blood pairs overlapped less.

With roughly 0.5 ug total RNA as template and a constant-region primer, TCR beta cDNA was made. The TCR beta library was amplified through three nested multiplex PCR rounds in a modified ARM-PCR procedure. The first two PCR rounds used TRBV1-TRBV30 forward primers with a C-beta reverse primer, 9 to 11 cycles each. TCRdb reanalysed the multiplex PCR reads using MiXCR and keeps one entry per CDR3 protein. The data show 300,000 to 350,000 distinct CDR3 sequences, 65% seen once. CDR1 is SGHRS, CDR2 YFSETQ, per germline. The CDR3 sequence is 14 residues long. Trimming took 0 bases from V and 8 from J, leaving 12 bases between them. The authors took blood RNA from unsorted whole blood and also extracted germline DNA. The patients, who had chronic HBV infection, were treatment-naive (untreated). Before the operation took place, around 4 milliliters of peripheral blood were collected.

Sample: peripheral blood. The receptor's source is a middle-aged man with primary liver carcinoma and hepatitis B virus infection. The genes are TRBV5-1 and TRBJ2-1; D is uncertain. Here the CDR3 DNA reads TGCGCCAGCAGCTTGGGGGGTGCCGAGGATGAGCAGTTCTTC. Translation gives CASSLGGAEDEQFF.